These 19 T cell receptor beta chains share one sample of origin, sequenced in a study of CD8 T cells in ankylosing spondylitis (dated by TCRdb to the late 2010s). Library generation was performed with 5' RACE. The listed sequencing device is Illumina HiSeq 2500. The public reads were reprocessed in TCRdb via fastp at Q25 and MiXCR, keeping in-frame beta chains. Under each unique CDR3 protein, matching rows form one entry showing the most common genes and DNA. The sample profile shows around 490,000 distinct CDR3 sequences; approximately 5.3% of them were found once. The ten most abundant clones make up around 3.5% of the sample. Their recognized antigens are unknown. The investigation overall reported the following: Blood from ankylosing spondylitis patients appeared to be characterized by a TCR beta motif made up of fewer than ten highly homologous amino acid variants.

The source material was blood, either unsorted or a sorted T cell fraction (not recorded which). The receptors come from a male donor with ankylosing spondylitis.

This CDR3 reads CASSRQGFSTNEKLFF. The DNA of the CDR3 is TGCGCCAGCAGCCGGCAAGGATTTTCAACTAATGAAAAACTGTTTTTT. This sequence joins TRBV5-1 and TRBJ1-4; no clear D gene. CDR1 and CDR2 (germline): SGHRS, YFSETQ. The CDR3 sequence is 16 residues long. Trimming shortened V by 4 bases and J by 0 bases, and 13 bases separated the two germline ends.

This clonotype showed up many times. This chain joins TRBV5-1 and TRBJ1-1; 10 bases are a match to TRBD1. Germline values: CDR1 SGHRS, CDR2 YFSETQ. This CDR3 is built from 14 residues. V trimming: 4 bases; J trimming: 0 bases; junction bases outside the gene matches: 0. The CDR3 protein is CASSGTGVNTEAFF. The CDR3 DNA sequence: TGCGCCAGCAGCGGGACAGGGGTGAACACTGAAGCTTTCTTT.

This clonotype has ten or more counts. The rearrangement links TRBV11-2 to TRBJ1-6, with D maybe TRBD1 (6 bases). The CDR3 totals 14 residues. The germline gives CDR1 SGHAT, CDR2 FQNNGV. V lost 5 bases and J lost 8, with 13 bases in between. The CDR3 DNA sequence: TGTGCCAGCAGCCTGGACAGTTACTATTCACCCCTCCACTTT. Protein product: CASSLDSYYSPLHF.

V gene TRBV5-1 combines with J gene TRBJ2-7; TRBD1 matches at 8 bases. CDR3 length equals 15 residues. Unmatched junction bases numbered 5, after V lost 0 bases and J lost 3 bases. Germline-derived CDR1 and CDR2 are SGHRS and YFSETQ. CDR3 sequence reads: CASSLGQGKLYEQYF. CDR3 bases: TGCGCCAGCAGCTTGGGACAGGGGAAACTCTACGAGCAGTACTTC.

In its sample, this clonotype was seen many times. The chain combines TRBV12-3 or TRBV12-4 with TRBJ1-2, with D hard to call. The CDR3 consists of 15 residues. With 10 bases removed from V and 0 bases from J, the gap between germline ends came to 18 bases. Here the CDR3 reads CATWGEGAPNYGYTF. In nucleotides, the CDR3 is TGTGCCACCTGGGGTGAGGGAGCCCCTAACTATGGCTACACCTTC.

This clonotype has ten or more counts. V usage is TRBV4-3 and J usage is TRBJ2-5; D remains ambiguous. Deletions cut 0 bases from V and 5 bases from J, with 13 bases between. CDR1 LGHNA and CDR2 YSLEER come from the germline V gene. This CDR3 comprises 15 residues. As DNA, the CDR3 is TGCGCCAGCAGCCAAGATACTCGGGTTGAGGAGACCCAGTACTTC. Translated: CASSQDTRVEETQYF.

This clonotype was recorded at least ten times. The gene calls are TRBV29-1 and TRBJ2-1; D is uncertain. This CDR3 has 12 amino acids. Trimming pared 8 bases from V and 8 bases from J, leaving 16 bases between. Germline lookup yields CDR1 SQVTM and CDR2 ANQGSEA. CDR3 region: CSPYSTGDEQFF. As DNA, the CDR3 is TGCAGCCCCTACTCGACTGGGGATGAGCAGTTCTTC.

This clonotype has ten or more counts. The chain recombines TRBV20-1 with TRBJ2-4; D not certain. Germline V gives CDR1 DFQATT, CDR2 SNEGSKA (reference sequence). This CDR3 is built from 14 residues. Trimming removed 7 bases from V and 0 bases from J, with 13 bases in between. This CDR3 reads CSGNRPLAKNIQYF. For the CDR3, the DNA is TGCAGTGGGAACCGGCCTCTAGCCAAAAACATTCAGTACTTC.

This clonotype was observed a few times. For the CDR3, the DNA is TGTGCCAGCAGACGACAGGCCACCTTCTCCTACGAGCAGTACTTC. Its protein product is CASRRQATFSYEQYF. V gene TRBV6-1 combines with J gene TRBJ2-7; TRBD1 is a possible D gene (6 bases). Trimming took off 6 bases at V and 0 bases at J, with 15 bases between the two ends. The CDR3 runs 15 residues. CDR1 is MNHNS, CDR2 SASEGT, per germline.

This clonotype showed up many times. The chain joins TRBV7-6 to TRBJ2-1; D unresolved. Trimming cost V 5 bases and J 0 bases, with 11 bases left between them. The CDR3 is made up of 15 amino acids. Germline CDR1 SGHVS, CDR2 FNYEAQ. The CDR3 loop reads CASSPDGRSYNEQFF. The CDR3 DNA reads TGTGCCAGCAGCCCTGATGGGCGCTCCTACAATGAGCAGTTCTTC.

This clonotype was counted ten times or more. J is TRBJ1-1 and V is TRBV5-1; 7 bases map to TRBD1. The length of the CDR3 is 16 residues. V lost 4 bases to trimming and J lost 0 bases; unmatched junction nucleotides: 9. Germline CDR1 SGHRS, CDR2 YFSETQ. The CDR3, as DNA: TGCGCCAGCAGCCCTCACCCGACAGGGCTGAACACTGAAGCTTTCTTT. Protein sequence: CASSPHPTGLNTEAFF.

This clonotype was seen many times. The chain couples TRBV6-2 or TRBV6-3 to TRBJ1-5; D gene uncertain. The CDR3 totals 13 residues. V was trimmed by 7 bases and J by 7 bases, leaving 14 bases between them. Looked up from germline, CDR1 is MNHEY and CDR2 is SVGEGT. The CDR3 DNA is TGTGCCAGCAACAACCCGGTCTCCCAGCCCCAGCATTTT. Its translation: CASNNPVSQPQHF.

In this sample, this clonotype turned up many times. This rearrangement joins TRBV20-1 to TRBJ2-7; D may correspond to TRBD1 or TRBD2 (5 bases each). V dropped 3 bases and J dropped 2 bases, with 17 bases sitting between them. Germline V lookup: CDR1 DFQATT, CDR2 SNEGSKA (reference sequence). The CDR3 contains 15 residues. CDR3 nucleotide sequence: TGCAGTGCTAGGGGACCCCTCGGAGCCCCCTACGAGCAGTACTTC. Protein product: CSARGPLGAPYEQYF.

This clonotype was seen many times. CDR3 sequence: CASSDSRDRDPISYEQYF. The DNA of the CDR3 is TGTGCCAGCAGTGACTCCCGGGACAGGGACCCCATCTCCTACGAGCAGTACTTC. The rearrangement joins TRBV6-4 to TRBJ2-7; 9 bases are shared with TRBD1. The V and J ends lost 0 bases and 0 bases, in that order; junction bases with no gene match: 9. Germline values: CDR1 MRHNA, CDR2 SNTAGT. The CDR3 covers 18 residues.

This clonotype was observed at least ten times. The chain carries TRBV5-5 and TRBJ1-4; 7 bases are shared with TRBD1. Trimming took 2 bases from V and 5 from J; bases not matched to a gene: 12. CDR3 length equals 17 residues. Germline V gene data show CDR1 as SGHKS and CDR2 as YYEKEE (reference sequence). The CDR3 nucleotides read TGTGCCAGCAGCTTAACGCCACTCAGGGGGGGAAATGAAAAACTGTTTTTT. Encoded protein: CASSLTPLRGGNEKLFF.

In this sample, this clonotype turned up many times. The chain couples TRBV6-2 or TRBV6-3 to TRBJ2-1; 9 nucleotides line up with TRBD2. CDR1 MNHEY and CDR2 SVGEGT come from the germline V gene. J lost 4 bases, V lost 2 bases, and 3 bases had no gene match. CDR3 length: 15 amino acids. The CDR3 spells CASSYRTSEYNEQFF. CDR3 sequence (DNA): TGTGCCAGCAGTTACCGGACTAGCGAGTACAATGAGCAGTTCTTC.

This clonotype was recorded many times. The chain is built from TRBV6-5 and TRBJ2-4, with D uncertain. The CDR3 totals 13 residues. Germline lookup yields CDR1 MNHEY and CDR2 SVGAGI. Trimming left V 0 bases short and J 9 bases short, with 9 bases between. The DNA for the CDR3 is TGTGCCAGCAGTTACTCAAAATATGGCATTCAGTACTTC. This encodes CASSYSKYGIQYF.

This clonotype was found many times. The gene calls are TRBV12-3 or TRBV12-4 and TRBJ2-7; D may be TRBD1 or TRBD2 (5 bases each). This CDR3 spans 13 amino acids. The V gene lost 6 bases and the J gene lost 0 bases, with 9 bases spanning the gap. CDR3 residues: CASSKGSSYEQYF. The DNA for the CDR3 is TGTGCCAGCAGCAAGGGGAGCTCCTACGAGCAGTACTTC.

This clonotype was seen ten or more times. The chain has TRBV20-1 and TRBJ1-6; no clear D gene. V shed 4 bases and J shed 8 bases, with 12 bases lying between them. CDR1 and CDR2 (germline): DFQATT, SNEGSKA (reference sequence). This CDR3 comprises 13 residues. The CDR3 region is CSAKQPWDSPLHF. The DNA for the CDR3 is TGCAGTGCTAAACAGCCGTGGGATTCACCCCTCCACTTT.